A selection of T cell receptor beta chains follows, all from one sample in a study of radiotherapy plus CTLA-4 blockade in lung cancer. Clones were read by immunoSEQ multiplex PCR, and TCRdb kept only the in-frame ones, dropping some. This table holds 83,000 or so clones, roughly 87% found once. The specimen comprised peripheral blood, sampled from a patient treated with radiotherapy plus ipilimumab. These receptors were taken from a human donor with non-small cell lung cancer who had stable disease on radiotherapy plus ipilimumab. Each CDR3 is given with its conserved first and last residue. The D gene is left open where the match is weak. Clone sizes are given selectively: once, few, many, or a class where the clone is expanded.

j_call | v_call | clone_size | d_call | cdr3_aa | cdr3_nt
TRBJ2-5 | TRBV4-1 | . | . | CASSLLVRETQYF | TGCGCCAGCAGCCTCCTGGTCCGGGAGACCCAGTACTTC
TRBJ2-3 | TRBV9 | . | . | CASSVGTGSRTDTQYF | TGTGCCAGCAGCGTCGGGACTGGGTCCCGCACAGATACGCAGTATTTT
TRBJ2-1 | TRBV11-2 | . | . | CASSSQGYNEQFF | TGTGCCAGCAGCTCACAGGGATACAATGAGCAGTTCTTC
TRBJ2-3 | TRBV2 | few | . | CASSPTDTQYF | TGTGCCAGCAGTCCGACAGATACGCAGTATTTT
TRBJ2-3 | TRBV4-1 | . | TRBD2 | CASSQVAGAGSRVDTQYF | TGCGCCAGCAGCCAAGTAGCGGGAGCTGGGTCGAGGGTAGATACGCAGTATTTT
TRBJ1-2 | TRBV28 | once | TRBD1 | CASRPGGAGHGYTF | TGTGCCAGCAGACCAGGGGGCGCGGGGCATGGCTACACCTTC
TRBJ2-7 | TRBV5-1 | . | . | CASSLASSFYEQYF | TGCGCCAGCAGCTTGGCTAGCAGCTTCTACGAGCAGTACTTC
TRBJ2-7 | TRBV29-1 | . | . | CSVVPDRRYEQYF | TGCAGCGTCGTGCCGGACCGTAGGTACGAGCAGTACTTC
TRBJ2-7 | TRBV6-5 | . | TRBD2 | CASSNTPSGATEQYF | TGTGCCAGCAGTAACACTCCTAGCGGGGCAACCGAGCAGTACTTC
TRBJ1-6 | TRBV19 | . | TRBD1 | CASSVTGDSPLHF | TGTGCCAGTAGTGTGACAGGGGATTCACCCCTCCACTTT
TRBJ1-4 | TRBV28 | . | TRBD1 | CASTPGDRGRAEKLFF | TGTGCCAGCACACCGGGGGACAGGGGGCGGGCTGAAAAACTGTTTTTT
TRBJ2-7 | TRBV7-7 | . | TRBD2 | CASSLGPSGGSSSYEQYF | TGTGCCAGCAGCTTAGGTCCTAGCGGGGGGTCCAGCTCCTACGAGCAGTACTTC
TRBJ1-1 | TRBV25-1 | . | TRBD1 | CASSEPGTANTEAFF | TGTGCCAGCAGTGAACCCGGGACAGCGAACACTGAAGCTTTCTTT
TRBJ2-2 | TRBV7-2 | . | TRBD2 | CASSLSTGGGTGELFF | TGTGCCAGCAGCTTATCTACGGGGGGTGGCACCGGGGAGCTGTTTTTT
TRBJ2-7 | TRBV4-1 | . | . | CASSQERGRMEQYF | TGCGCCAGCAGCCAGGAAAGGGGCCGGATGGAGCAGTACTTC
TRBJ2-7 | TRBV28 | few | TRBD2 | CASSPSSGRTDEQYF | TGTGCCAGCAGCCCCTCTAGCGGGAGAACAGACGAGCAGTACTTC
TRBJ2-1 | TRBV4-1 | . | . | CASSQGSSGGSYNEQFF | TGCGCCAGCAGCCAAGGATCCTCTGGGGGATCCTACAATGAGCAGTTCTTC
TRBJ1-6 | TRBV7-3 | . | . | CASSLSRVGGGSPLHF | TGTGCCAGCAGCTTATCTAGGGTCGGGGGCGGTTCACCCCTCCACTTT
TRBJ2-3 | TRBV15 | . | TRBD2 | CATGMGGSTDTQYF | TGTGCCACCGGCATGGGAGGGAGCACAGATACGCAGTATTTT
TRBJ2-1 | TRBV10-2 | . | TRBD2 | CASTGGSSYNEQFF | TGCGCCAGCACCGGCGGGAGTTCCTACAATGAGCAGTTCTTC
TRBJ2-2 | TRBV7-9 | . | . | CASSSDTNTGELFF | TGTGCCAGCAGCTCCGACACCAACACCGGGGAGCTGTTTTTT
TRBJ1-2 | TRBV19 | once | . | CASRPMVGYNYGYTF | TGTGCCAGTAGGCCTATGGTGGGATACAACTATGGCTACACCTTC
TRBJ1-2 | TRBV5-4 | . | . | CASSLQAGAATNYGYTF | TGTGCCAGCAGCTTGCAGGCAGGGGCCGCGACTAACTATGGCTACACCTTC
TRBJ2-1 | TRBV28 | . | . | CASSLLEREQFF | TGTGCCAGCAGCCTACTAGAAAGGGAGCAGTTCTTC
TRBJ1-6 | TRBV19 | . | . | CASNDHQGISPLHF | TGTGCCAGTAATGATCATCAGGGTATCTCACCCCTCCACTTT
TRBJ2-7 | TRBV7-2 | few | TRBD2 | CASSLARTSGYEQYF | TGTGCCAGCAGCTTAGCGAGGACTAGCGGCTACGAGCAGTACTTC